This T cell receptor beta chain is drawn from a study of CD8 T cell repertoires and HIV-1 epitope variants. Turning to this clone: Its antigen remains unidentified.

The germline V gene has CDR1 SGHKS and CDR2 YYEKEE (reference sequence). J was trimmed by 2 bases and V by 4 bases; bases with no gene match: 6. CDR3 length equals 16 residues. The repertoire was sequenced with immunoSEQ multiplex PCR; TCRdb's copy has only in-frame clones and lacks some. The sample includes 4,000 to 5,500 clones, over 65% of them seen just once. Source material: cultured CD8+ T cells derived from PBMCs. The chain uses TRBV5-5 and TRBJ2-1; the match to TRBD2 covers 10 bases. The TCR originated in a male donor with HIV. CDR3 loop: CASSVAGGPPYNEQFF. The CDR3 DNA follows: TGTGCCAGCAGCGTAGCGGGAGGCCCCCCCTACAATGAGCAGTTCTTC.